Shown below are 29 T cell receptor beta chains from a single sample sequenced in a study of T cell responses to AZD1222 COVID-19 vaccine. Assay: immunoSEQ multiplex PCR; the TCRdb copy retains only in-frame clones and omits some. Of 150,000 to 200,000 clones listed, roughly 92% are singletons. The starting material was peripheral blood, obtained on day 0 of AZD1222 vaccination. The receptor source for this set is an adult in good health.

This clone showed up just a few times. This sequence joins TRBV28 and TRBJ1-5; TRBD1 matches at 8 bases. The CDR3 length is 16 residues. Germline assignment: CDR1 MDHEN and CDR2 SYDVKM. The ends lost 7 bases at V and 4 bases at J; junction bases unmatched: 12. CDR3 sequence reads: CASILSLGQDNQPQHF. The CDR3, as DNA: TGTGCCAGCATCCTATCTCTGGGACAGGATAATCAGCCCCAGCATTTT.

The V and J genes are TRBV28 and TRBJ2-1, with D possibly matching TRBD2 (6 bases). Germline CDR1 is MDHEN and CDR2 is SYDVKM. The V gene lost 7 bases and the J gene lost 12 bases, with 25 bases spanning the gap. The CDR3 is 15 amino acids. Here the CDR3 reads CASIKLGKGLRGQFF. CDR3 DNA sequence: TGTGCCAGCATCAAACTCGGAAAAGGACTGCGGGGGCAGTTCTTC.

The chain employs TRBV28 and TRBJ1-5; D remains ambiguous. This CDR3 comprises 12 residues. The germline V and J ends were trimmed by 8 bases and 7 bases, with 12 bases remaining between them. From germline, CDR1 is MDHEN and CDR2 SYDVKM. The CDR3: CASREGSQPQHF. In DNA, the CDR3 is TGTGCCAGCCGTGAGGGCTCACAGCCCCAGCATTTT.

The chain couples TRBV29-1 to TRBJ2-1; no clear D gene. The CDR3 is 11 residues long. Germline CDR1 and CDR2: SQVTM and ANQGSEA. V lost 4 bases and J 8 bases, leaving 9 bases between the germline ends. The CDR3 coding sequence is TGCAGCGTTGGAGGTCTGCATGAGCAGTTCTTC. Protein: CSVGGLHEQFF.

The V gene is TRBV6-5, the J gene TRBJ1-3; D unresolved. V lost 6 bases and J 1 base, leaving 10 bases between the germline ends. CDR1 is MNHEY and CDR2 is SVGAGI in the germline V gene. CDR3 length: 14 amino acids. This CDR3 is CASSSLGSGNTIYF. The CDR3 DNA follows: TGTGCCAGCAGCTCACTGGGGTCTGGAAACACCATATATTTT.

Concerning this clone itself: The junction departs from the called germline gene at one end, perhaps through a read error. This rearrangement joins TRBV11-2 to TRBJ2-3, with 10 bases identical to TRBD2. The CDR3 runs 17 residues. Germline V CDR1 and CDR2: SGHAT, FQNNGV. The DNA of the CDR3 is TGTGCCAGCAGCATAGAGTACAGCGGGGGGGCTGCAGATACGCAGTATTTT. As protein: CASSIEYSGGAADTQYF.

This chain links TRBV11-2 with TRBJ2-1; D uncertain. Per the germline V gene, CDR1 is SGHAT and CDR2 is FQNNGV. The CDR3 covers 17 residues. Trimming removed 5 bases from V and 2 bases from J, with 19 bases in between. Here the CDR3 reads CASSPRLATVAYNEQFF. The CDR3 region has the DNA TGTGCCAGCAGCCCCCGACTCGCAACCGTCGCCTACAATGAGCAGTTCTTC.

The rearrangement uses TRBV10-2 and TRBJ1-1; 8 nucleotides line up with TRBD1. The CDR3 is made up of 16 amino acids. Germline V CDR1 and CDR2: WSHSY, SAAADI. After removal of 5 bases from V and 7 bases from J, the junction contained 15 bases not matched to a gene. CDR3 DNA: TGCGCCAGCAGTCTCGGACAGGGAGGGGGACAAGGTGAAGCTTTCTTT. As protein: CASSLGQGGGQGEAFF.

A remark on this clone: One end of the junction varies from germline; a read error may be responsible. The J gene is TRBJ1-1, the V gene TRBV4-3; D is ambiguous. This CDR3 comprises 18 residues. Germline V CDR1 and CDR2: LGHNA, YSLEER. CDR3 sequence (DNA): TGCGCCAGCAGCCAAGATCGGAGGGTATTGAATGATGGCACTGAAGCTCTCTTT. It is translated as CASSQDRRVLNDGTEALF.

This chain joins TRBV28 and TRBJ1-1, with D perhaps TRBD1 (5 bases). CDR3 length: 15 residues. CDR1 is MDHEN and CDR2 is SYDVKM in the germline V gene. The V end was cut by 9 bases, the J end by 4 bases, with 21 bases between. CDR3 nucleotide sequence: TGTGCCAGTTGGGGACCGACGGGGGGTACCACTGAAGCTTTCTTT. It is translated as CASWGPTGGTTEAFF.

The count of this clone is one. J is TRBJ1-6 and V is TRBV21-1; the table's D call, TRBD1, was not checked against the DNA. TRBV21-1 is given as a pseudogene. The CDR3 is 17 amino acids. The CDR3, as DNA: TGTGCCAGCAGCCTTCGGACAGCGAGCTCCTATAATTCACCCCTCCACTTT. It codes for CASSLRTASSYNSPLHF.

V gene TRBV6-6 combines with J gene TRBJ1-2; 8 bases map to TRBD1. The CDR3 is 14 amino acids. CDR1 is MNHNY and CDR2 is SVGAGI in the germline V gene (reference sequence). V trimming: 6 bases; J trimming: 6 bases; junction bases outside the gene matches: 9. The CDR3 loop is CASSRQGAVDGYTF. CDR3 DNA sequence: TGTGCCAGCAGCCGCCAGGGGGCGGTCGATGGCTACACCTTC.

This sequence joins TRBV2 and TRBJ1-3; D call uncertain. This CDR3 comprises 15 residues. The germline gives CDR1 SNHLY, CDR2 FYNNEI. V was shortened by 8 bases and J by 0 bases, with 14 bases between the two germline ends. CDR3 coding DNA: TGTGCCAGCGGGGTGGGTAGTAGCTCTGGAAACACCATATATTTT. It is translated as CASGVGSSSGNTIYF.

J is TRBJ1-1 and V is TRBV3-1 (or the pseudogene TRBV3-2); D unresolved. V lost 1 base and J 2 bases, leaving 5 bases between the germline ends. This CDR3 comprises 13 residues. Germline values: CDR1 LGHDT, CDR2 YNNKEL (reference sequence). DNA for the CDR3: TGTGCCAGCAGCCAAGTTTTAAACACTGAAGCTTTCTTT. Encoded protein: CASSQVLNTEAFF.

This rearrangement joins TRBV3-1 (or the pseudogene TRBV3-2) to TRBJ2-3; D unclear. Trimming took 4 bases from V and 2 from J, leaving 16 bases between them. Germline loops: CDR1 LGHDT, CDR2 YNNKEL (reference sequence). There are 16 residues in the CDR3. CDR3 amino acids: CASSPQSHLFTDTQYF. In DNA, the CDR3 is TGTGCCAGCAGCCCCCAGAGTCACCTTTTCACAGATACGCAGTATTTT.

V and J are TRBV10-3 and TRBJ2-3; 10 positions agree with TRBD1. V gave up 9 bases and J gave up 1 base; unmatched junction bases: 4. CDR1 and CDR2 from the germline V gene are ENHRY and SYGVKD. The CDR3 spans 14 residues. Here the CDR3 reads CAISTGGGTDTQYF. CDR3 coding DNA: TGTGCCATTTCGACAGGGGGCGGCACAGATACGCAGTATTTT.

This rearrangement joins TRBV29-1 to TRBJ1-1; no firm D call. Looked up from germline, CDR1 is SQVTM and CDR2 is ANQGSEA. The ends were cut back, 3 bases at V and 5 bases at J, with 10 bases in the middle. CDR3 length: 12 residues. CDR3 sequence: CSVDPSRTEAFF. CDR3 sequence (DNA): TGCAGCGTTGACCCGAGCAGGACTGAAGCTTTCTTT.

The chain has TRBV2 and TRBJ2-7, with D uncertain. V lost 6 bases and J 2 bases, leaving 8 bases between the germline ends. Germline V gene data show CDR1 as SNHLY and CDR2 as FYNNEI. CDR3 length: 12 residues. Here the CDR3 DNA reads TGTGCCAGCAGGCCAGGTACCTACGAGCAGTACTTC. The encoded protein is CASRPGTYEQYF.

For this clone: A junction end diverges from the germline sequence, so it may reflect a read error. This rearrangement joins TRBV7-7 to TRBJ2-2; D is possibly TRBD2 (6 bases). From germline, CDR1 is SSHAT and CDR2 FNYEAQ (reference sequence). The CDR3 is made up of 16 amino acids. The CDR3 DNA reads as TGTGCTAGCAGCTTATGGGGAGCGGGCGGCACCGGGGAGCTGTTTTTT. It codes for CASSLWGAGGTGELFF.

The V and J genes are TRBV7-8 and TRBJ2-1; 8 bases agree with TRBD2. The CDR3 has 13 residues. Germline V gene data show CDR1 as SGHVS and CDR2 as FQNEAQ. The V segment lost 5 bases and the J segment 9 bases; nucleotides outside the gene matches: 6. The CDR3: CASSPGRGVEQFF. The CDR3 DNA reads as TGTGCCAGCAGCCCCGGGAGGGGGGTTGAGCAGTTCTTC.

J is TRBJ1-1 and V is TRBV2, with TRBD1 identical over 8 bases. V shed 4 bases and J 11 bases; nucleotides not matched to a gene: 6. The CDR3 is 12 amino acids. Germline values: CDR1 SNHLY, CDR2 FYNNEI. The DNA for the CDR3 is TGTGCCAGCAGTGGAGAGGACAGGGCGGCTTTCTTT. It is translated as CASSGEDRAAFF.

The rearrangement uses TRBV20-1 and TRBJ2-1, with 9 bases lining up with TRBD2. The CDR3 runs 15 residues. J lost 5 bases, V lost 3 bases, and 8 bases had no gene match. Germline values: CDR1 DFQATT, CDR2 SNEGSKA (reference sequence). The CDR3 nucleotides are TGCAGTGCTAGTCGTAGCGGGAGCCTCCACAATGAGCAGTTCTTC. This translates into CSASRSGSLHNEQFF.

This clone was counted a single time. V is TRBV5-6 and J is TRBJ2-2, with 8 bases fitting TRBD1. Trimming took 3 bases from V and 4 from J; bases not matched to a gene: 8. The V gene's germline CDR1 is SGHDT and CDR2 YYEEEE. The CDR3 sequence is 16 residues long. The CDR3 here is CASSWGSTGGTGELFF. CDR3 in DNA: TGTGCCAGCAGCTGGGGCTCTACAGGGGGCACCGGGGAGCTGTTTTTT.

This sequence joins TRBV30 and TRBJ1-2; D gene ambiguous. Between the trimmed V and J ends, which lost 3 bases and 4 bases, there was a span of 9 bases. In germline, CDR1 is GTSNPN, CDR2 SVGIG (reference sequence). The CDR3 extends over 12 amino acids. CDR3 coding DNA: TGTGCCTGGAGAGGCGACATCTATGGCTACACCTTC. Protein sequence: CAWRGDIYGYTF.

V and J are TRBV18 and TRBJ1-3; D not certain. The CDR3 covers 15 residues. CDR1 and CDR2 (germline): KGHSH, LQKENI. Deletions cut 6 bases from V and 0 bases from J, with 12 bases between. CDR3 sequence reads: CASSTGVDSGNTIYF. CDR3 bases: TGTGCCAGCTCGACCGGGGTGGACTCTGGAAACACCATATATTTT.

The J gene is TRBJ2-6, the V gene TRBV4-1; D unclear. Germline V CDR1 and CDR2: MGHRA, YSYEKL. The CDR3 spans 14 residues. The germline V and J ends were trimmed by 2 bases and 0 bases, with 2 bases remaining between them. The CDR3 region has the DNA TGCGCCAGCAGCCAACCCTCTGGGGCCAACGTCCTGACTTTC. As protein: CASSQPSGANVLTF.

The chain carries TRBV7-6 and TRBJ2-7, with TRBD2 matching 8 bases. This CDR3 is built from 16 residues. J was trimmed by 1 base and V by 2 bases; bases with no gene match: 7. Germline V lookup: CDR1 SGHVS, CDR2 FNYEAQ. This chain's CDR3 is CASSLRAASGSYEQYF. CDR3 bases: TGTGCCAGCAGCTTAAGGGCGGCTAGCGGGTCCTACGAGCAGTACTTC.

CDR3 sequence: CASSDRGGNTGELFF. Here the CDR3 DNA reads TGCGCCAGCAGTGACCGGGGGGGTAACACCGGGGAGCTGTTTTTT. The V call is TRBV10-1, the J call TRBJ2-2, with 8 bases aligning to TRBD2. V lost 3 bases, J lost 2 bases, and 2 bases stayed unmatched. CDR3 length: 15 amino acids. CDR1 and CDR2 (germline): WNHNN, SYGVQD (reference sequence).

The chain carries TRBV4-1 and TRBJ2-4, with TRBD1 matching over 8 bases. The CDR3 is made up of 16 amino acids. Germline lookup yields CDR1 MGHRA and CDR2 YSYEKL. Trimming cost V 3 bases and J 8 bases; bases outside gene matches: 12. CDR3 sequence: CASSQTGTGGLDIQYF. The CDR3 nucleotides read TGCGCCAGCAGCCAGACCGGGACAGGCGGCTTGGACATTCAGTACTTC.